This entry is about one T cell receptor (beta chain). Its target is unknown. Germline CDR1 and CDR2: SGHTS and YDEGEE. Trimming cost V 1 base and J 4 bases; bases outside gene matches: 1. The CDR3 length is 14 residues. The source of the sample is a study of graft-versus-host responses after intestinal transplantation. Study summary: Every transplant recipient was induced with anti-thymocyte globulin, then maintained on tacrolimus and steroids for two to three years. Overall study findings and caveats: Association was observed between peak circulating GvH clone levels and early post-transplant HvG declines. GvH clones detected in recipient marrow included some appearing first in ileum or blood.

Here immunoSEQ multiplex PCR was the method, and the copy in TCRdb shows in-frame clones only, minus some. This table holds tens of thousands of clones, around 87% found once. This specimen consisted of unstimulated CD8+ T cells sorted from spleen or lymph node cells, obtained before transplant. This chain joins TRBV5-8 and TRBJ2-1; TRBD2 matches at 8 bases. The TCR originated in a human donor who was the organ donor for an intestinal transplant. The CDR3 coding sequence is TGTGCCAGCAGCTTGAGCGGGGGTTACAATGAGCAGTTCTTC. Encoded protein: CASSLSGGYNEQFF.